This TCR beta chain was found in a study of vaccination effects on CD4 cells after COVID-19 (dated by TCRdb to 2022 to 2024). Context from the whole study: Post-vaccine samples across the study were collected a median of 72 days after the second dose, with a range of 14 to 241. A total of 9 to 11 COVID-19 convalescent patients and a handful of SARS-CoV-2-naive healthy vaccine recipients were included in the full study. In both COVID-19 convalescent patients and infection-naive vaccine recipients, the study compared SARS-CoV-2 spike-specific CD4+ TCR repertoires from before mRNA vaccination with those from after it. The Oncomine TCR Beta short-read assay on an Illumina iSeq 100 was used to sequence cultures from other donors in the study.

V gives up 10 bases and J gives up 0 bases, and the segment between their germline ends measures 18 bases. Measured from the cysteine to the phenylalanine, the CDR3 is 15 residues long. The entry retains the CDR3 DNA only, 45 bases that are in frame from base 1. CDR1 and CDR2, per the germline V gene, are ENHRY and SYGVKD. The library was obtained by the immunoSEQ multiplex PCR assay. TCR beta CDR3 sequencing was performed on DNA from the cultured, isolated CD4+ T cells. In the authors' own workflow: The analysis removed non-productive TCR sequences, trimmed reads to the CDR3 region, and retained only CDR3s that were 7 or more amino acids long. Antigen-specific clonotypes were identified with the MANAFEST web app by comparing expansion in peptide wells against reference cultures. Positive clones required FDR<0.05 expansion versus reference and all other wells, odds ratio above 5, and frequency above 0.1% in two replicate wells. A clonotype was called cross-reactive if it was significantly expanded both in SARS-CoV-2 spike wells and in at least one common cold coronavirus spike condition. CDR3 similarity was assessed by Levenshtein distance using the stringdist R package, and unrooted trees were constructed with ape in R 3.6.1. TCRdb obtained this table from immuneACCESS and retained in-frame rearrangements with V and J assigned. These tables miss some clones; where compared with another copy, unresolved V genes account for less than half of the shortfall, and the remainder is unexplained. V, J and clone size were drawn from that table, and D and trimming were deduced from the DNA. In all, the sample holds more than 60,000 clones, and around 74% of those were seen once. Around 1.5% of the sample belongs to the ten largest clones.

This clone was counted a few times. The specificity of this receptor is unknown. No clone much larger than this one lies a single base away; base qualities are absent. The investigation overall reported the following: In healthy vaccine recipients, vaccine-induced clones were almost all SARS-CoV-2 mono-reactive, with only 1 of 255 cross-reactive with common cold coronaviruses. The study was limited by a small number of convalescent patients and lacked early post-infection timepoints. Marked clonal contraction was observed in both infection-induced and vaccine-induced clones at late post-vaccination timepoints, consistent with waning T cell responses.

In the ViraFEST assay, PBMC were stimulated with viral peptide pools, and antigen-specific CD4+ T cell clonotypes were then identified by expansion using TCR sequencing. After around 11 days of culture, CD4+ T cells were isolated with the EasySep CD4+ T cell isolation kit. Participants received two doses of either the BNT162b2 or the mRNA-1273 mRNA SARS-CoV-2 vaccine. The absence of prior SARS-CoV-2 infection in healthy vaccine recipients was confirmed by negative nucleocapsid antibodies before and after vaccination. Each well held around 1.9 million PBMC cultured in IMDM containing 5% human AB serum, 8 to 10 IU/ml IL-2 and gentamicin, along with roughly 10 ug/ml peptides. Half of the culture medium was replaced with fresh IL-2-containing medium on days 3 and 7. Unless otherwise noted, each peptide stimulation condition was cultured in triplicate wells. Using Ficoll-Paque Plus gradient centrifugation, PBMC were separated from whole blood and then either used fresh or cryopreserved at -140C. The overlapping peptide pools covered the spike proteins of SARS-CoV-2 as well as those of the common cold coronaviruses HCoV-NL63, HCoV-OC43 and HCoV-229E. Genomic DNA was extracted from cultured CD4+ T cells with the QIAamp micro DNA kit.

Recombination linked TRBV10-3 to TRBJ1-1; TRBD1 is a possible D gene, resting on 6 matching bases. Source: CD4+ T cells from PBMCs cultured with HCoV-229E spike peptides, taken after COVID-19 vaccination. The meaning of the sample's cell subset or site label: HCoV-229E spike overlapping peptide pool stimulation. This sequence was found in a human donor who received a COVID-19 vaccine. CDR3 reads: CATGQPREMNTEAFF. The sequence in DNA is TGTGCCACCGGACAGCCACGAGAGATGAACACTGAAGCTTTCTTT.